The 11 T cell receptor beta chains below were found in one sample sequenced in a study of cytomegalovirus exposure and HLA in healthy donors. The protocol was immunoSEQ multiplex PCR, while the TCRdb copy is restricted to in-frame clones and leaves out a portion. The sample has about 240,000 clones, around 86% seen once. Material for sequencing was PBMCs. Receptors originate from a woman aged 30 to 39 in good health and CMV-seropositive.

The chain links TRBV19 to TRBJ2-7; 10 nucleotides match TRBD1. Germline V gene data show CDR1 as LNHDA and CDR2 as SQIVND (reference sequence). This CDR3 is built from 16 residues. J lost 0 bases, V lost 5 bases, and 7 bases had no gene match. As DNA, the CDR3 is TGTGCCAGTAGTCCCCTGGGACAGGGGATCTCCTACGAGCAGTACTTC. As protein: CASSPLGQGISYEQYF.

This clone was seen a single time. The genes are TRBV4-1 and TRBJ2-2, with 8 bases aligning to TRBD1. In germline, CDR1 is MGHRA, CDR2 YSYEKL. The CDR3 has 17 residues. Germline trimming cut 0 bases from V and 3 bases from J; bases unmatched to any gene: 6. In nucleotides, the CDR3 is TGCGCCAGCAGCCAAGATCCAGGGGGCTACCACACCGGGGAGCTGTTTTTT. Translation gives CASSQDPGGYHTGELFF.

This chain connects TRBV28 to TRBJ1-5, with 7 bases that match TRBD1. V shed 5 bases, J shed 6 bases, and the junction held 10 bases outside the gene matches. Germline V gene data show CDR1 as MDHEN and CDR2 as SYDVKM. There are 15 residues in the CDR3. CDR3 amino acids: CASSDGAGGSQPQHF. The CDR3 bases are TGTGCCAGCAGTGATGGGGCAGGGGGTAGTCAGCCCCAGCATTTT. The variable domain in full, with the rest retrieved from reference TRBV28 and TRBJ1-5, is DVKVTQSSRYLVKRTGEKVFLECVQDMDHENMFWYRQDPGLGLRLIYFSYDVKMKEKGDIPEGYSVSREKKERFSLILESASTNQTSMYLCASSDGAGGSQPQHFGDGTRLSIL.

This clone was recorded once. The CDR3 loop is CASSAGETYNEQFF. CDR3 bases: TGTGCCAGCAGCGCGGGGGAAACCTACAATGAGCAGTTCTTC. The chain carries TRBV7-2 and TRBJ2-1, with 7 bases that match TRBD2. The V and J ends lost 5 bases and 2 bases, in that order; junction bases with no gene match: 3. This CDR3 contains 14 residues. In germline, CDR1 is SGHTA, CDR2 FQGNSA.

The chain recombines TRBV4-2 with TRBJ1-5, with D possibly matching TRBD1 (5 bases). The CDR3 has 14 residues. Between the trimmed V and J ends, which lost 0 bases and 16 bases, there was a span of 19 bases. Germline V gives CDR1 LGHNA, CDR2 YNFKEQ. The CDR3 nucleotides read TGTGCCAGCAGCCAAGACAGGGTCGGGTCCCTCCAACATTTT. Residues: CASSQDRVGSLQHF.

This chain connects TRBV6-6 to TRBJ1-1; 11 bases fit TRBD1. Trimming cost V 4 bases and J 3 bases; bases outside gene matches: 4. The germline V gene has CDR1 MNHNY and CDR2 SVGAGI (reference sequence). The CDR3 has 15 residues. The CDR3 nucleotides are TGTGCCAGCAGTTCGCCGGGACAGGGGGACACTGAAGCTTTCTTT. Translating gives CASSSPGQGDTEAFF.

The chain couples TRBV27 to TRBJ2-1; 11 nucleotides match TRBD2. From germline, CDR1 is MNHEY and CDR2 SMNVEV (reference sequence). V gave up 5 bases and J gave up 5 bases; unmatched junction bases: 5. The CDR3 is made up of 15 amino acids. The CDR3 reads CASSPTSGIHNEQFF. The CDR3 bases are TGTGCCAGCAGTCCGACTAGCGGGATTCACAATGAGCAGTTCTTC.

The genes are TRBV5-1 and TRBJ2-5, with D possibly TRBD1 on 6 matching bases. The CDR3 length is 13 residues. CDR1 is SGHRS, CDR2 YFSETQ, per germline. Trimming left V 2 bases short and J 5 bases short, with 10 bases between. The CDR3 here is CASSFGQSETQYF. The CDR3 DNA sequence: TGCGCCAGCAGCTTCGGACAGTCCGAGACCCAGTACTTC. The whole variable domain, remainder taken from reference TRBV5-1 and TRBJ2-5, is KAGVTQTPRYLIKTRGQQVTLSCSPISGHRSVSWYQQTPGQGLQFLFEYFSETQRNKGNFPGRFSGRQFSNSRSEMNVSTLELGDSALYLCASSFGQSETQYFGPGTRLLVL.

The chain combines TRBV5-1 with TRBJ2-1, with 10 bases fitting TRBD2. CDR3 length: 16 residues. The junction had 6 bases not matched to a gene; V was cut back by 6 bases and J by 0 bases. Germline CDR1 and CDR2: SGHRS and YFSETQ. The CDR3 nucleotides read TGCGCCAGCAAGGGGGGACTAGCGAGCTCCTACAATGAGCAGTTCTTC. It specifies CASKGGLASSYNEQFF.

V is TRBV29-1 and J is TRBJ2-3; perhaps TRBD2 as D (6 bases). V was clipped by 4 bases and J by 5 bases, with 19 bases between them. Germline V gives CDR1 SQVTM, CDR2 ANQGSEA. The length of the CDR3 is 15 residues. The CDR3: CSVVLGGLILDTQYF. In DNA form, the CDR3 reads TGCAGCGTTGTTTTGGGAGGCCTTATTTTAGATACGCAGTATTTT.

This clone was picked up one time. V usage is TRBV2 and J usage is TRBJ2-5, with 11 bases lining up with TRBD2. The V gene end was trimmed by 3 bases and the J gene end by 8 bases; junction bases not matched to a gene: 8. The V gene's germline CDR1 is SNHLY and CDR2 FYNNEI. CDR3 length: 15 amino acids. The CDR3 loop is CASSELSGRASTQYF. In nucleotides, the CDR3 is TGTGCCAGCAGTGAGCTTAGCGGGAGGGCCAGCACCCAGTACTTC.